The 29 T cell receptor beta chains presented below share a single source sample, sequenced in a study of Ad26.COV2.S vaccination and SARS-CoV-2 variants. Here immunoSEQ multiplex PCR was the method, and the copy in TCRdb shows in-frame clones only, minus some. The sample lists under 500,000 clones, approximately 90% seen once, with over 1.5% in the top ten. Treatment here: roughly 18 received Ad26.COV2.S at low or high dose, single or two shots; about five received placebo; per-sample allocation not given. Sampling was performed 63 days after the first vaccine or placebo injection. The starting material was peripheral blood, obtained in a trial of Ad26.COV2.S vaccine versus placebo. Every receptor here comes from a person between 18 and 59 years old who received the Ad26.COV2.S COVID-19 vaccine or a placebo.

V usage is TRBV28 and J usage is TRBJ2-1; D might be TRBD2 (5 bases). Trimming left V 6 bases short and J 4 bases short, with 10 bases between. CDR3 length: 13 residues. Germline assignment: CDR1 MDHEN and CDR2 SYDVKM. CDR3: CASRTRQYNEQFF. CDR3 bases: TGTGCCAGCAGAACTAGACAATACAATGAGCAGTTCTTC.

The J gene is TRBJ1-3, the V gene TRBV10-3; weak D call: TRBD1 (5 bases). Germline V gene data show CDR1 as ENHRY and CDR2 as SYGVKD. Trimming left V 7 bases short and J 3 bases short, with 19 bases between. The CDR3 has 16 residues. DNA for the CDR3: TGTGCCATCAAAACGGACAATGCCTATTATGGAAACACCATATATTTT. This sequence encodes CAIKTDNAYYGNTIYF.

The chain recombines TRBV27 with TRBJ1-1; D may be TRBD1 (5 bases). Germline CDR1 and CDR2: MNHEY and SMNVEV (reference sequence). The CDR3 runs 15 residues. V was clipped by 2 bases and J by 0 bases, with 10 bases between them. The CDR3 DNA sequence: TGTGCCAGCAGTTTAATGGGGGGGATGAACACTGAAGCTTTCTTT. It yields the protein CASSLMGGMNTEAFF.

This clone was seen a single time. CDR3 sequence (DNA): TGTGCCAGCAGCCATGACGGTGCAGGGGAGACCCAGTACTTC. Residues: CASSHDGAGETQYF. The rearrangement uses TRBV7-8 and TRBJ2-5; weak D call: TRBD1 (5 bases). The CDR3 loop spans 14 amino acids. Trimming cost V 5 bases and J 5 bases, with 15 bases left between them. Germline values: CDR1 SGHVS, CDR2 FQNEAQ.

This rearrangement joins TRBV13 to TRBJ2-7; 8 bases agree with TRBD1. V was pared by 5 bases and J by 3 bases, with 3 bases of the junction left unmatched. The V gene's germline CDR1 is PRHDT and CDR2 FYEKMQ (reference sequence). This CDR3 region has 13 residues. As DNA, the CDR3 is TGTGCCAGCAGCCAGGGACAGGACTACGAGCAGTACTTC. It encodes CASSQGQDYEQYF.

The chain is built from TRBV5-1 and TRBJ1-5, with TRBD1 matching over 8 bases. Germline V lookup: CDR1 SGHRS, CDR2 YFSETQ. V dropped 4 bases and J dropped 7; count of bases not matched to a gene: 7. CDR3 length: 14 residues. CDR3: CASSAGQEGQPQHF. CDR3 nucleotides: TGCGCCAGCAGCGCGGGACAGGAAGGACAGCCCCAGCATTTT.

The V gene is TRBV5-1, the J gene TRBJ2-1; the match to TRBD2 covers 11 bases. The junction had 10 bases not matched to a gene; V was cut back by 2 bases and J by 9 bases. The CDR3 contains 16 residues. CDR1 and CDR2 from the germline V gene are SGHRS and YFSETQ. The CDR3 DNA sequence: TGCGCCAGCAGCTTTGGAATAGCGGGGGGGCCCTTTGAGCAGTTCTTC. Amino acids: CASSFGIAGGPFEQFF.

The gene calls are TRBV19 and TRBJ2-1; 9 bases line up with TRBD1. Germline lookup yields CDR1 LNHDA and CDR2 SQIVND (reference sequence). CDR3 size: 16 residues. V lost 5 bases, J lost 4 bases, and 9 bases stayed unmatched. Written as DNA, the CDR3 is TGTGCCAGTAGTGGGGGACAGGGTGGACTATACAATGAGCAGTTCTTC. Translation: CASSGGQGGLYNEQFF.

The chain is built from TRBV28 and TRBJ2-7; the D gene is possibly TRBD1 (7 bases). Trimming stripped 3 bases from V and 4 bases from J, with 13 bases between. Germline lookup yields CDR1 MDHEN and CDR2 SYDVKM. The CDR3 consists of 14 residues. CDR3 DNA sequence: TGTGCCAGCAGTTTTGGAGGGGGCGATTACGAGCAGTACTTC. This encodes CASSFGGGDYEQYF.

The CDR3 DNA is TGTGCCAGTAGTAATATAGACAGTCCGTACACTGAAGCTTTCTTT. Protein: CASSNIDSPYTEAFF. This rearrangement joins TRBV19 to TRBJ1-1; D might be TRBD1 (5 bases). The CDR3 spans 15 residues. The ends were cut back, 4 bases at V and 3 bases at J, with 15 bases in the middle. Per germline, CDR1 LNHDA and CDR2 SQIVND (reference sequence). Together with reference TRBV19 and TRBJ1-1, the CDR3 gives the full variable domain: DGGITQSPKYLFRKEGQNVTLSCEQNLNHDAMYWYRQDPGQGLRLIYYSQIVNDFQKGDIAEGYSVSREKKESFPLTVTSAQKNPTAFYLCASSNIDSPYTEAFFGQGTRLTVV.

This chain uses TRBV2 with TRBJ2-3; 7 bases are a match to TRBD2. The V and J ends lost 7 bases and 3 bases, in that order; junction bases with no gene match: 7. Germline-derived CDR1 and CDR2 are SNHLY and FYNNEI. The CDR3 is 14 amino acids. The CDR3 DNA sequence: TGTGCCAGCACCCGGGGGGTGGGTACAGATACGCAGTATTTT. Translated: CASTRGVGTDTQYF.

The chain recombines TRBV7-2 with TRBJ2-3, with TRBD2 matching 9 bases. This CDR3 is built from 15 residues. Trimming at V came to 1 base and at J to 5 bases, leaving 4 bases not matched to a gene. Germline CDR1 is SGHTA and CDR2 is FQGNSA. The CDR3 spells CASSLGGGGGDTQYF. The DNA for the CDR3 is TGTGCCAGCAGCTTAGGTGGCGGGGGGGGAGATACGCAGTATTTT.

The CDR3 DNA reads TGCGCCAGCAGCCAAGTTTCAGGAGGGTCCGAGCAGTACTTC. Protein sequence: CASSQVSGGSEQYF. This chain joins TRBV4-1 and TRBJ2-7, with a possible D match to TRBD2 (6 bases). Germline-derived CDR1 and CDR2 are MGHRA and YSYEKL. The CDR3 extends over 14 amino acids. Trimming pared 1 base from V and 6 bases from J, leaving 13 bases between.

The V and J genes are TRBV7-9 and TRBJ2-1; 13 nucleotides agree with TRBD2. Per germline, CDR1 SEHNR and CDR2 FQNEAQ (reference sequence). After removal of 5 bases from V and 9 bases from J, the junction contained 4 bases not matched to a gene. This CDR3 region has 14 residues. For the CDR3, the DNA is TGTGCCAGCAGCCCGGGACTAGCGGGGAGTGAGCAGTTCTTC. Translating gives CASSPGLAGSEQFF.

This clone has only a few counts. The rearrangement links TRBV3-1 (or the pseudogene TRBV3-2) to TRBJ1-6; unclear D gene. Germline V gene sequence: CDR1 LGHDT, CDR2 YNNKEL (reference sequence). V lost 4 bases to trimming and J lost 7 bases, with 14 bases between them. This CDR3 is 15 amino acids long. The CDR3 bases are TGTGCCAGCAGCCTAATATGGGCCGGAAATTCACCCCTCCACTTT. It codes for CASSLIWAGNSPLHF.

The CDR3 bases are TGTGCCAGCAGTGGAGACGACAGCGCTGGCTACACCTTC. It specifies CASSGDDSAGYTF. The chain joins TRBV28 to TRBJ1-2, with TRBD1 as a possible D gene (5 bases). The V end was cut by 5 bases, the J end by 7 bases, with 14 bases between. The CDR3 length is 13 residues. The germline V gene encodes CDR1 MDHEN and CDR2 SYDVKM.

The J gene is TRBJ1-2, the V gene TRBV10-3, with 9 bases identical to TRBD1. The V gene's germline CDR1 is ENHRY and CDR2 SYGVKD. V gave up 6 bases and J gave up 1 base; unmatched junction bases: 6. The CDR3 has 15 amino acids. CDR3 protein: CAISQQGARNYGYTF. The CDR3 nucleotides are TGTGCCATCAGCCAACAGGGGGCGCGTAACTATGGCTACACCTTC.

The V and J genes are TRBV27 and TRBJ1-1, with a possible D match to TRBD1 (6 bases). The CDR3 contains 14 residues. Germline lookup yields CDR1 MNHEY and CDR2 SMNVEV (reference sequence). Deletions cut 5 bases from V and 4 bases from J, with 14 bases between. The CDR3 is CASSTIRGGTEAFF. In DNA form, the CDR3 reads TGTGCCAGCAGTACCATAAGGGGGGGCACTGAAGCTTTCTTT.

On this clone: Distinct nucleotide sequences in the sample also encode this CDR3. This sequence joins TRBV28 and TRBJ2-5; D gene unclear. This CDR3 has 9 residues. The V end was cut by 9 bases, the J end by 5 bases, with 4 bases between. Germline loops: CDR1 MDHEN, CDR2 SYDVKM. The CDR3 nucleotides are TGTGCCAGTGGGGAGACCCAGTACTTC. Its protein is CASGETQYF.

The J gene is TRBJ2-5, the V gene TRBV5-4; the D gene is possibly TRBD2 (6 bases). CDR1 SGHNT and CDR2 YYREEE come from the germline V gene (reference sequence). Trimming stripped 1 base from V and 2 bases from J, with 15 bases between. CDR3 length equals 16 residues. The CDR3 DNA sequence: TGTGCCAGCAGCTTGCGTGGAGGGATGGGGCAAGAGACCCAGTACTTC. Its protein is CASSLRGGMGQETQYF.

The chain joins TRBV19 to TRBJ1-1; D is possibly TRBD1 (6 bases). The length of the CDR3 is 14 residues. Trimming cost V 10 bases and J 3 bases, with 18 bases left between them. Per the germline V gene, CDR1 is LNHDA and CDR2 is SQIVND (reference sequence). The CDR3: CATTNKQGYTEAFF. As DNA, the CDR3 is TGTGCCACTACCAATAAACAGGGATACACTGAAGCTTTCTTT. Drawing the rest from reference TRBV19 and TRBJ1-1, the complete variable domain is DGGITQSPKYLFRKEGQNVTLSCEQNLNHDAMYWYRQDPGQGLRLIYYSQIVNDFQKGDIAEGYSVSREKKESFPLTVTSAQKNPTAFYLCATTNKQGYTEAFFGQGTRLTVV.

The gene calls are TRBV7-9 and TRBJ2-7; unclear D gene. The CDR3 contains 17 residues. The V end was cut by 0 bases, the J end by 0 bases, with 15 bases between. Germline CDR1 reads SEHNR; CDR2 reads FQNEAQ (reference sequence). CDR3 DNA: TGTGCCAGCAGCTTAGCGCTGGTAGGAAAGAGCTCCTACGAGCAGTACTTC. This translates into CASSLALVGKSSYEQYF.

The DNA of the CDR3 is TGCGCCAGCAGCCAAGATTACGCCTCCCAAATGGTTCTTTGGGACTACGAGCAGTACTTC. This gives the protein CASSQDYASQMVLWDYEQYF. V usage is TRBV4-3 and J usage is TRBJ2-7; D not resolved. Germline V gene sequence: CDR1 LGHNA, CDR2 YSLEER. The V end was cut by 0 bases, the J end by 3 bases, with 27 bases between. CDR3 length: 20 residues.

The chain carries TRBV7-9 and TRBJ2-7; 13 bases align to TRBD2. Germline V gene sequence: CDR1 SEHNR, CDR2 FQNEAQ (reference sequence). The CDR3 consists of 16 residues. Losses at the gene ends were 5 bases for V and 2 bases for J; bases not matched to a gene: 6. The CDR3 protein is CASSPPGTSGAYEQYF. DNA of the CDR3: TGTGCCAGCAGCCCCCCTGGGACTAGCGGGGCCTACGAGCAGTACTTC.

This rearrangement joins TRBV12-3 or TRBV12-4 to TRBJ1-2, with D perhaps TRBD1 (5 bases). V lost 4 bases and J lost 5, with 11 bases in between. This CDR3 has 13 residues. For the CDR3, the DNA is TGTGCCAGCAGTTCGGGACTGATATATGGCTACACCTTC. Translation: CASSSGLIYGYTF.

This clone is a singleton in its sample. J is TRBJ2-6 and V is TRBV28, with D perhaps matching TRBD2 (5 bases). Germline loops: CDR1 MDHEN, CDR2 SYDVKM. The CDR3 extends over 15 amino acids. Trimming cost V 8 bases and J 7 bases, with 18 bases left between them. The CDR3 spells CASLSHGVSANVLTF. CDR3 nucleotides: TGTGCCAGCCTATCGCACGGGGTTTCCGCCAACGTCCTGACTTTC.

The chain links TRBV6-1 to TRBJ2-7, with D unclear. Germline values: CDR1 MNHNS, CDR2 SASEGT. CDR3 length: 13 amino acids. V lost 2 bases and J 2 bases, leaving 7 bases between the germline ends. Here the CDR3 DNA reads TGTGCCAGCAGTGAATCCCCTACCTACGAGCAGTACTTC. Its protein is CASSESPTYEQYF.

The V and J genes are TRBV6-5 and TRBJ2-7; 7 bases fit TRBD2. Germline V gives CDR1 MNHEY, CDR2 SVGAGI. This CDR3 has 15 amino acids. V shed 0 bases, J shed 5 bases, and the junction held 7 bases outside the gene matches. The CDR3 region has the DNA TGTGCCAGCAGTTACTCTCTCGCGGGGGTCAACGAGCAGTACTTC. Translated: CASSYSLAGVNEQYF.

The chain couples TRBV28 to TRBJ2-7; D may be TRBD1 (6 bases). In germline, CDR1 is MDHEN, CDR2 SYDVKM. The length of the CDR3 is 14 residues. Trimming cost V 3 bases and J 3 bases, with 12 bases left between them. CDR3 nucleotide sequence: TGTGCCAGCAGTTTTAGGGGGTCAGGCTACGAGCAGTACTTC. Residues: CASSFRGSGYEQYF.